The 16 T cell receptor beta chains below were found in one sample sequenced in a study of cytomegalovirus exposure and HLA in healthy donors. Libraries were prepared by immunoSEQ multiplex PCR; TCRdb keeps only in-frame clonotypes and omits some of them. The sample carries over 150,000 clones, roughly nine tenths recorded once. Specimen: PBMCs. The receptors were gathered from a woman younger than 30 in good health and CMV-seropositive.

The rearrangement joins TRBV28 to TRBJ2-1, with D tentatively TRBD2 (6 bases). CDR3 length equals 15 residues. V lost 3 bases, J lost 10 bases, and 19 bases lay in between. Germline V lookup: CDR1 MDHEN, CDR2 SYDVKM. The CDR3 is CASSLVPGGGYEQFF. The DNA of the CDR3 is TGTGCCAGCAGTTTGGTACCAGGTGGAGGGTACGAGCAGTTCTTC.

J is TRBJ2-7 and V is TRBV6-1; 10 bases fit TRBD1. The CDR3 runs 16 residues. Germline CDR1 and CDR2: MNHNS and SASEGT. The V and J ends lost 2 bases and 2 bases, in that order; junction bases with no gene match: 6. The CDR3 bases are TGTGCCAGCAGTGAACCGTCCGGGACAGGGGCCTACGAGCAGTACTTC. Its protein is CASSEPSGTGAYEQYF.

This chain connects TRBV30 to TRBJ1-5; D not resolved. Germline CDR1 GTSNPN, CDR2 SVGIG (reference sequence). Trimming cost V 1 base and J 2 bases, with 9 bases left between them. This CDR3 has 14 residues. The CDR3 loop is CAWSGQRGNQPQHF. CDR3 DNA sequence: TGTGCCTGGAGTGGCCAGAGGGGCAATCAGCCCCAGCATTTT. The whole variable domain, remainder taken from reference TRBV30 and TRBJ1-5, is SQTIHQWPATLVQPVGSPLSLECTVEGTSNPNLYWYRQAAGRGLQLLFYSVGIGQISSEVPQNLSASRPQDRQFILSSKKLLLSDSGFYLCAWSGQRGNQPQHFGDGTRLSIL.

V and J are TRBV11-2 and TRBJ1-1; D unclear. The length of the CDR3 is 15 residues. Trimming took off 4 bases at V and 0 bases at J, with 12 bases between the two ends. Germline V gene lookup returns CDR1 SGHAT and CDR2 FQNNGV. The CDR3 region is CASSSRGVLNTEAFF. The CDR3 bases are TGTGCCAGCAGCTCGCGGGGAGTTTTGAACACTGAAGCTTTCTTT.

The CDR3 is CASSPSQSVEQFF. In nucleotides, the CDR3 is TGTGCCAGCTCACCAAGTCAATCGGTTGAGCAGTTCTTC. The chain uses TRBV18 and TRBJ2-1; D not resolved. CDR1 and CDR2 (germline): KGHSH, LQKENI. V was clipped by 2 bases and J by 9 bases, with 11 bases between them. This CDR3 region has 13 residues.

The rearrangement uses TRBV9 and TRBJ1-1; D uncertain. This CDR3 region has 13 residues. The V end was cut by 0 bases, the J end by 1 base, with 4 bases between. Germline assignment: CDR1 SGDLS and CDR2 YYNGEE. The CDR3 DNA sequence: TGTGCCAGCAGCGTAGCATGGAACACTGAAGCTTTCTTT. Amino acid sequence: CASSVAWNTEAFF.

CDR3 sequence (DNA): TGTGCCAGCTCATCGTCCAGGGGAGGAAACACCATATATTTT. Protein sequence: CASSSSRGGNTIYF. This chain links TRBV18 with TRBJ1-3; tentative D call: TRBD1 (6 bases). From germline, CDR1 is KGHSH and CDR2 LQKENI. V was shortened by 5 bases and J by 4 bases, with 12 bases between the two germline ends. The CDR3 runs to 14 residues.

The chain recombines TRBV29-1 with TRBJ2-1, with 10 positions matching TRBD2. The germline V gene has CDR1 SQVTM and CDR2 ANQGSEA. Trimming took 3 bases from V and 3 from J; bases not matched to a gene: 8. The CDR3 sequence is 16 residues long. CDR3 in amino acids: CSVDGVSGGIYNEQFF. The DNA of the CDR3 is TGCAGCGTTGATGGGGTTAGCGGGGGGATCTACAATGAGCAGTTCTTC.

The V call is TRBV29-1, the J call TRBJ2-7, with D maybe TRBD1 (6 bases). V dropped 4 bases and J dropped 0 bases, with 10 bases sitting between them. Germline assignment: CDR1 SQVTM and CDR2 ANQGSEA. The CDR3 has 13 amino acids. The CDR3 region is CSVGEDSSYEQYF. CDR3 nucleotide sequence: TGCAGCGTTGGAGAGGACAGCTCCTACGAGCAGTACTTC.

This chain uses TRBV19 with TRBJ2-5; D remains ambiguous. Germline CDR1 reads LNHDA; CDR2 reads SQIVND (reference sequence). This CDR3 spans 14 amino acids. Trimming cost V 4 bases and J 1 base, with 10 bases left between them. CDR3 nucleotides: TGTGCCAGTAGTACGGCAGCGACCCAAGAGACCCAGTACTTC. It encodes CASSTAATQETQYF.

V usage is TRBV25-1 and J usage is TRBJ2-3; possibly TRBD2 for D (7 bases). The CDR3 totals 15 residues. Germline V gene sequence: CDR1 MGHDK, CDR2 SYGVNS. Trimming removed 1 base at V and 6 bases at J, with 14 bases between. The CDR3 bases are TGTGCCAGCAGTGAATGGGGGGGGCCCGGGGATACGCAGTATTTT. This translates into CASSEWGGPGDTQYF.

The CDR3: CASSPQAGLSGNTIYF. The DNA for the CDR3 is TGTGCCAGCAGCCCGCAGGCTGGGCTCTCTGGAAACACCATATATTTT. The genes are TRBV5-6 and TRBJ1-3; D is unclear. The V gene lost 4 bases and the J gene lost 0 bases, with 14 bases spanning the gap. The germline CDR1 and CDR2 sequences are SGHDT and YYEEEE. The CDR3 contains 16 residues.

The rearrangement links TRBV6-5 to TRBJ2-5, with D tentatively TRBD2 (7 bases). V was shortened by 2 bases and J by 4 bases, with 14 bases between the two germline ends. From germline, CDR1 is MNHEY and CDR2 SVGAGI. The CDR3 spans 15 residues. Here the CDR3 reads CASSYQEGGRETQYF. The CDR3 DNA reads TGTGCCAGCAGTTACCAGGAGGGGGGGCGAGAGACCCAGTACTTC.

The rearrangement uses TRBV11-1 and TRBJ1-2; D is possibly TRBD1 (6 bases). Trimming removed 1 base at V and 5 bases at J, with 11 bases between. The CDR3 totals 14 residues. Looked up from germline, CDR1 is SGHAT and CDR2 is FQDESV (reference sequence). CDR3 amino acids: CASSLGGQRYGYTF. The DNA for the CDR3 is TGTGCCAGCAGCTTAGGAGGACAGCGTTATGGCTACACCTTC.

This clone was observed a handful of times. The V call is TRBV7-8, the J call TRBJ1-1; TRBD1 matches 7 bases. This CDR3 spans 14 amino acids. The J segment lost 3 bases and the V segment lost 5 bases, leaving 6 bases of the junction unmatched. Germline assignment: CDR1 SGHVS and CDR2 FQNEAQ. The CDR3, as DNA: TGTGCCAGCAGCCCGAGAGACAGGGACACTGAAGCTTTCTTT. It yields the protein CASSPRDRDTEAFF.

This chain connects TRBV28 to TRBJ1-2, with 8 bases identical to TRBD1. The V segment lost 7 bases and the J segment 10 bases; nucleotides outside the gene matches: 26. The germline gives CDR1 MDHEN, CDR2 SYDVKM. This CDR3 has 18 residues. CDR3 nucleotides: TGTGCCAGCATCCATTATGGGACAGGCGCGGACGCTTTGGGAGACTACACCTTC. Translating it yields CASIHYGTGADALGDYTF.